One sample yielded the 22 T cell receptor beta chains listed below, sequenced in a study of blood T cell repertoires in COVID-19. Sequencing was performed with immunoSEQ multiplex PCR; in TCRdb, only in-frame clones are kept and a portion is missing. The table includes about 310,000 clones, 90% detected once. The sequenced sample was PBMCs or T cells enriched from blood (not recorded which). The source of these receptors is a woman aged 18-30 years with acute COVID-19.

This clone has only one observation. The DNA of the CDR3 is TGCGCCAGCGGATCGGGACTAGCGGGAGGACACCCTCGGGAGCAGTACTTC. Protein: CASGSGLAGGHPREQYF. The V call is TRBV10-2, the J call TRBJ2-7; 15 bases fit TRBD2. The CDR3 runs to 17 residues. In germline, CDR1 is WSHSY, CDR2 SAAADI. V shed 8 bases and J 7 bases; nucleotides not matched to a gene: 15.

The chain combines TRBV18 with TRBJ2-1; unclear D gene. Trimming took 5 bases from V and 0 from J, leaving 8 bases between them. Germline CDR1 reads KGHSH; CDR2 reads LQKENI. The CDR3 has 14 residues. The CDR3 bases are TGTGCCAGCTCAGAGCGAAGCTCCTACAATGAGCAGTTCTTC. Amino acid sequence: CASSERSSYNEQFF.

This chain links TRBV11-3 with TRBJ1-5; possible D gene TRBD1, 5 bases. The CDR3 length is 13 residues. Trimming cost V 4 bases and J 5 bases, with 9 bases left between them. Germline CDR1 reads SGHNT; CDR2 reads YENEEA. DNA for the CDR3: TGTGCCAGCAGCTGGGGGGAGGATCAGCCCCAGCATTTT. Encoded protein: CASSWGEDQPQHF.

The gene calls are TRBV6-4 and TRBJ1-2; 7 bases align to TRBD1. V lost 2 bases and J lost 8; bases outside the gene matches: 11. Germline CDR1 reads MRHNA; CDR2 reads SNTAGT. The CDR3 runs to 15 residues. The CDR3 region is CASSDNPGGFGGYTF. The CDR3 nucleotides read TGTGCCAGCAGTGACAATCCAGGGGGTTTCGGAGGCTACACCTTC.

This clone was recorded once. The gene calls are TRBV5-1 and TRBJ2-1; TRBD2 might be the D (6 bases). Trimming removed 7 bases from V and 0 bases from J, with 11 bases in between. This CDR3 is 14 amino acids long. Germline CDR1 and CDR2: SGHRS and YFSETQ. The CDR3 region has the DNA TGCGCCAGCTATTTGGGACTCTCCTACAATGAGCAGTTCTTC. It codes for CASYLGLSYNEQFF.

The genes are TRBV28 and TRBJ1-5; D might be TRBD1 (6 bases). In germline, CDR1 is MDHEN, CDR2 SYDVKM. V gave up 6 bases and J gave up 2 bases, with 17 bases separating them. This CDR3 spans 16 amino acids. The CDR3 region has the DNA TGTGCCAGCAGCTATACAGGGCTAGGGGGCAATCAGCCCCAGCATTTT. Its translation: CASSYTGLGGNQPQHF.

The chain couples TRBV18 to TRBJ2-7; 11 bases map to TRBD2. J gave up 5 bases and V 3 bases, and 3 bases lay outside the gene matches. CDR1 KGHSH and CDR2 LQKENI come from the germline V gene. The CDR3 loop spans 14 amino acids. The CDR3 sequence is CASSPEGLADEQYF. CDR3 sequence (DNA): TGTGCCAGCTCACCCGAGGGACTAGCGGACGAGCAGTACTTC. Based on the CDR3 plus reference TRBV18 and TRBJ2-7, the full variable domain is NAGVMQNPRHLVRRRGQEARLRCSPMKGHSHVYWYRQLPEEGLKFMVYLQKENIIDESGMPKERFSAEFPKEGPSILRIQQVVRGDSAAYFCASSPEGLADEQYFGPGTRLTVT.

The chain joins TRBV6-2 or TRBV6-3 to TRBJ2-3, with D maybe TRBD2 (6 bases). Germline loops: CDR1 MNHEY, CDR2 SVGEGT. V lost 2 bases to trimming and J lost 0 bases, with 6 bases between them. This CDR3 has 14 amino acids. The CDR3 region has the DNA TGTGCCAGCAGTTACGGAGGGAGCACAGATACGCAGTATTTT. This sequence encodes CASSYGGSTDTQYF.

The V call is TRBV10-3, the J call TRBJ1-1; 8 positions agree with TRBD1. The CDR3 is made up of 14 amino acids. The germline V gene encodes CDR1 ENHRY and CDR2 SYGVKD. J lost 6 bases, V lost 11 bases, and 14 bases had no gene match. CDR3 bases: TGTGCCCTTCGGACAGGGCTCGGAACAGCTGAAGCTTTCTTT. Residues: CALRTGLGTAEAFF.

The chain links TRBV3-1 (or the pseudogene TRBV3-2) to TRBJ2-1; 8 bases fit TRBD2. Germline CDR1 and CDR2: LGHDT and YNNKEL (reference sequence). This CDR3 is 22 amino acids long. V was clipped by 0 bases and J by 8 bases; unmatched bases: 27. The CDR3 DNA is TGTGCCAGCAGCCAAGAACAAGGGGGACTAGGGGACACGAGGGGAATTAGGGATGAGCAGTTCTTC. This translates into CASSQEQGGLGDTRGIRDEQFF.

The CDR3 DNA sequence: TGTGCCACCAGCTTTATGCGGGGACAGGGTAATGAAAAACTGTTTTTT. As protein: CATSFMRGQGNEKLFF. The V and J genes are TRBV15 and TRBJ1-4, with 9 bases identical to TRBD1. Trimming removed 5 bases from V and 4 bases from J; junction bases left unmatched: 8. There are 16 residues in the CDR3. Per germline, CDR1 LNHNV and CDR2 YYDKDF (reference sequence).

This rearrangement joins TRBV29-1 to TRBJ1-2; 10 bases line up with TRBD1. This CDR3 comprises 13 residues. Looked up from germline, CDR1 is SQVTM and CDR2 is ANQGSEA. V shed 6 bases and J 8 bases; nucleotides not matched to a gene: 9. This CDR3 is CSVPGTGAGGYTF. CDR3 nucleotides: TGCAGCGTGCCCGGGACAGGGGCCGGGGGCTACACCTTC.

This rearrangement joins TRBV19 to TRBJ2-3; TRBD1 might be the D (6 bases). Between the trimmed V and J ends, which lost 5 bases and 0 bases, there was a span of 12 bases. There are 15 residues in the CDR3. Germline V lookup: CDR1 LNHDA, CDR2 SQIVND (reference sequence). For the CDR3, the DNA is TGTGCCAGTAGTGAGGACAGAGGTAGCACAGATACGCAGTATTTT. It yields the protein CASSEDRGSTDTQYF.

V is TRBV4-2 and J is TRBJ1-3; perhaps TRBD1 as D (6 bases). Looked up from germline, CDR1 is LGHNA and CDR2 is YNFKEQ. The CDR3 totals 16 residues. V shed 3 bases and J shed 2 bases, with 14 bases lying between them. CDR3 sequence: CASSQSTGSTGNTIYF. The CDR3 DNA reads as TGTGCCAGCAGCCAGAGCACAGGGTCAACTGGAAACACCATATATTTT.

The J gene is TRBJ1-5, the V gene TRBV24-1; D may be TRBD1 (5 bases). CDR1 is KGHDR and CDR2 is SFDVKD in the germline V gene. This CDR3 is 14 amino acids long. V was trimmed by 3 bases and J by 3 bases, leaving 8 bases between them. The chain's CDR3 is CATSDPGLNQPQHF. In DNA form, the CDR3 reads TGTGCCACCAGTGATCCAGGGCTCAATCAGCCCCAGCATTTT.

The V and J genes are TRBV4-1 and TRBJ1-2; 8 bases align to TRBD1. The CDR3 sequence is 18 residues long. Germline CDR1 and CDR2: MGHRA and YSYEKL. V was clipped by 1 base and J by 4 bases; unmatched bases: 14. The CDR3 region is CASSQVLETGDSLYGYTF. The CDR3 nucleotides are TGCGCCAGCAGCCAAGTCCTCGAGACAGGGGATTCCCTCTATGGCTACACCTTC.

The chain is built from TRBV6-1 and TRBJ2-2, with D perhaps TRBD2 (5 bases). This CDR3 is built from 14 residues. V was pared by 6 bases and J by 4 bases, with 12 bases between. Germline V gives CDR1 MNHNS, CDR2 SASEGT. The CDR3 region is CASSPTRVTGELFF. The CDR3 DNA follows: TGTGCCAGCAGCCCCACTAGGGTCACCGGGGAGCTGTTTTTT.

This clone was observed once. CDR3 coding DNA: TGTGCCAGCAGCCCCAGAGGAACGGTAGCGGGACGTCCCTCCTACGAGCAGTACTTC. This sequence encodes CASSPRGTVAGRPSYEQYF. The chain combines TRBV4-2 with TRBJ2-7, with 8 bases aligning to TRBD2. The CDR3 length is 19 residues. Germline lookup yields CDR1 LGHNA and CDR2 YNFKEQ. The V segment lost 4 bases and the J segment 0 bases; nucleotides outside the gene matches: 17.

This clone was recorded a few times. This rearrangement joins TRBV29-1 to TRBJ1-2; TRBD1 matches at 11 bases. Unmatched junction bases numbered 7, after V lost 7 bases and J lost 0 bases. This CDR3 has 15 amino acids. Germline values: CDR1 SQVTM, CDR2 ANQGSEA. The CDR3 reads CSDTPGQGANYGYTF. The CDR3 coding sequence is TGCAGCGACACTCCGGGACAGGGGGCTAACTATGGCTACACCTTC. Based on the CDR3 plus reference TRBV29-1 and TRBJ1-2, the full variable domain is SAVISQKPSRDICQRGTSLTIQCQVDSQVTMMFWYRQQPGQSLTLIATANQGSEATYESGFVIDKFPISRPNLTFSTLTVSNMSPEDSSIYLCSDTPGQGANYGYTFGSGTRLTVV.

For the CDR3, the DNA is TGTGCCAGCAGTGGGAGGGAGGAAGGCTACACCTTC. This codes for CASSGREEGYTF. V and J are TRBV2 and TRBJ1-2, with D unclear. The CDR3 totals 12 residues. With 4 bases removed from V and 8 bases from J, the gap between germline ends came to 11 bases. Germline lookup yields CDR1 SNHLY and CDR2 FYNNEI. Filled out from reference TRBV2 and TRBJ1-2, the complete variable domain reads EPEVTQTPSHQVTQMGQEVILRCVPISNHLYFYWYRQILGQKVEFLVSFYNNEISEKSEIFDDQFSVERPDGSNFTLKIRSTKLEDSAMYFCASSGREEGYTFGSGTRLTVV.

V and J are TRBV6-5 and TRBJ2-7; D perhaps matches TRBD2 (6 bases). The germline CDR1 and CDR2 sequences are MNHEY and SVGAGI. The CDR3 spans 14 residues. Trimming cost V 6 bases and J 7 bases, with 19 bases left between them. CDR3 protein: CASRRTSKAAEQYF. The CDR3 bases are TGTGCCAGCAGACGAACTAGCAAGGCGGCGGAGCAGTACTTC.

V usage is TRBV28 and J usage is TRBJ2-1, with TRBD1 identical over 8 bases. Germline trimming cut 6 bases from V and 6 bases from J; bases unmatched to any gene: 4. The CDR3 consists of 13 residues. Germline V gives CDR1 MDHEN, CDR2 SYDVKM. The CDR3 region has the DNA TGTGCCAGCAGCCGGACAGGGAGCAATGAGCAGTTCTTC. The encoded protein is CASSRTGSNEQFF.